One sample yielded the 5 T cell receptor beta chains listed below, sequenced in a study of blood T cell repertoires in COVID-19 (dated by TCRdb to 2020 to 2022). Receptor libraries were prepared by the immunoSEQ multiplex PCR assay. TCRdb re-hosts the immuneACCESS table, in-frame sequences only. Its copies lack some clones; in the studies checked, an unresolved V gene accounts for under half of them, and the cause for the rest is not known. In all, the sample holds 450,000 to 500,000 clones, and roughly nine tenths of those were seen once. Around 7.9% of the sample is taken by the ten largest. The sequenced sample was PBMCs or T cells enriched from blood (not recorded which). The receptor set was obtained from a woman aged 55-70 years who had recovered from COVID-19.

DNA for the CDR3: TGTGCCAGCAGTATACCCGGGGTCTACGAGCAGTACTTC. Its protein is CASSIPGVYEQYF. This rearrangement joins TRBV27 to TRBJ2-7, with D possibly TRBD2 on 5 matching bases. The germline V and J ends were trimmed by 5 bases and 3 bases, with 11 bases remaining between them. Germline loops: CDR1 MNHEY, CDR2 SMNVEV (reference sequence). This CDR3 spans 13 amino acids.

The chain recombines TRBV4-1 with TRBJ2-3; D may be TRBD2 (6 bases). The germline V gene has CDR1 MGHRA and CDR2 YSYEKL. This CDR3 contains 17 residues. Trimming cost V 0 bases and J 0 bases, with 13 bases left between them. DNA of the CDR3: TGCGCCAGCAGCCAAGATCTAGGAGGGGTCAGCACAGATACGCAGTATTTT. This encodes CASSQDLGGVSTDTQYF.

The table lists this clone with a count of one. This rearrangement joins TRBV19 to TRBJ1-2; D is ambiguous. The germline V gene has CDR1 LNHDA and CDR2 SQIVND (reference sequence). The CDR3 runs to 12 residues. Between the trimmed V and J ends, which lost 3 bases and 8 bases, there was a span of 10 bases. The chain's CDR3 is CASSIGDGGYTF. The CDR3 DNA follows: TGTGCCAGTAGTATTGGAGATGGGGGCTACACCTTC.

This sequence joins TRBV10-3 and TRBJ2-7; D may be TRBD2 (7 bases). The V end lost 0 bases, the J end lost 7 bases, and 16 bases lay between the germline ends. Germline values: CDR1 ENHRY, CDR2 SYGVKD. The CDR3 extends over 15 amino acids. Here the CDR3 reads CAISESGGAFREQYV. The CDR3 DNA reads TGTGCCATCAGTGAGTCGGGGGGGGCTTTTCGAGAGCAGTACGTC.

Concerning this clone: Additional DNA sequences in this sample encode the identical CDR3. The CDR3 sequence is CAISRGNTEAFF. For the CDR3, the DNA is TGTGCCATCAGCAGGGGAAACACTGAAGCTTTCTTT. This chain connects TRBV10-3 to TRBJ1-1, with D maybe TRBD1 (6 bases). The CDR3 is 12 amino acids. Germline V lookup: CDR1 ENHRY, CDR2 SYGVKD. The V end was cut by 6 bases, the J end by 2 bases, with 7 bases between.